Below, 15 T cell receptor beta chains from the same sample are listed, as sequenced in a study of shared clonotypes between healthy human individuals. The assay was immunoSEQ multiplex PCR, and TCRdb's table has in-frame clones only and misses some. The sample records 2 million to 2.5 million clones, more than 85% being singletons. The specimen sequenced was naive CD4+ T cells from PBMCs. Subset reported: CD45RA+ positively selected. All receptors come from a man between 18 and 29 years old in good health. Some clones in this sample may be carry-over from other donors' samples.

The chain links TRBV4-2 to TRBJ2-7, with 16 bases aligning to TRBD2. Germline trimming cut 4 bases from V and 2 bases from J; bases unmatched to any gene: 2. Germline V gene sequence: CDR1 LGHNA, CDR2 YNFKEQ. The CDR3 totals 16 residues. This chain's CDR3 is CASSLGTSGRAYEQYF. CDR3 DNA: TGTGCCAGCAGCCTCGGGACTAGCGGGAGGGCCTACGAGCAGTACTTC.

This chain connects TRBV2 to TRBJ1-5; possibly TRBD1 for D (5 bases). The CDR3 has 14 residues. The V gene lost 5 bases and the J gene lost 0 bases, with 8 bases spanning the gap. Germline V gene sequence: CDR1 SNHLY, CDR2 FYNNEI. CDR3 amino acids: CASSQGTSNQPQHF. CDR3 DNA: TGTGCCAGCAGTCAGGGAACTAGCAATCAGCCCCAGCATTTT.

The V call is TRBV5-1, the J call TRBJ2-4; D is tentatively TRBD1 or TRBD2 (5 bases each). Germline-derived CDR1 and CDR2 are SGHRS and YFSETQ. Trimming pared 7 bases from V and 4 bases from J, leaving 15 bases between. The CDR3 has 14 residues. CDR3 residues: CASSSEAGKNIQYF. CDR3 sequence (DNA): TGCGCCAGCTCCTCGGAGGCAGGGAAAAACATTCAGTACTTC.

V and J are TRBV15 and TRBJ2-3; the match to TRBD2 covers 10 bases. The V gene's germline CDR1 is LNHNV and CDR2 YYDKDF (reference sequence). The CDR3 runs to 15 residues. Losses at the gene ends were 2 bases for V and 4 bases for J; bases not matched to a gene: 3. CDR3 DNA sequence: TGTGCCACCAGCAGAATAGCGGGAGGCGCAGATACGCAGTATTTT. Protein sequence: CATSRIAGGADTQYF. Filled out from reference TRBV15 and TRBJ2-3, the complete variable domain reads DAMVIQNPRYQVTQFGKPVTLSCSQTLNHNVMYWYQQKSSQAPKLLFHYYDKDFNNEADTPDNFQSRRPNTSFCFLDIRSPGLGDTAMYLCATSRIAGGADTQYFGPGTRLTVL.

Comment on this clone: The sample has other DNA sequences that encode this CDR3 too. The chain is built from TRBV30 and TRBJ1-1; possibly TRBD1 for D (5 bases). Germline V gene data show CDR1 as GTSNPN and CDR2 as SVGIG (reference sequence). CDR3 length equals 13 residues. V was clipped by 0 bases and J by 2 bases, with 7 bases between them. The CDR3 region is CAWSVQANTEAFF. CDR3 bases: TGTGCCTGGAGTGTACAGGCCAACACTGAAGCTTTCTTT.

A note on this clone: The same CDR3 also results from other DNA sequences found in this sample. The chain joins TRBV28 to TRBJ2-2; 7 bases are shared with TRBD1. CDR1 MDHEN and CDR2 SYDVKM come from the germline V gene. The CDR3 runs to 15 residues. Trimming cost V 4 bases and J 3 bases; bases outside gene matches: 5. The CDR3 protein is CASSSPGQHTGELFF. The DNA of the CDR3 is TGTGCCAGCAGTTCGCCGGGACAGCACACCGGGGAGCTGTTTTTT.

V usage is TRBV28 and J usage is TRBJ2-5; possible D gene TRBD1, 6 bases. The closer fit of TRBJ2-7 to the DNA end suggests the J call may be wrong. Germline V gives CDR1 MDHEN, CDR2 SYDVKM. There are 13 residues in the CDR3. Written as DNA, the CDR3 is TGTGCCAGCAGTTCGGGACAAAGCTACGAGCAGTACTTC. Translated: CASSSGQSYEQYF.

The chain couples TRBV19 to TRBJ1-2; D is perhaps TRBD1 (6 bases). Trimming cost V 4 bases and J 2 bases, with 17 bases left between them. The CDR3 runs to 16 residues. Germline CDR1 reads LNHDA; CDR2 reads SQIVND (reference sequence). The CDR3, as DNA: TGTGCCAGTAGTACCTGGAAGGACGACAGGAACTATGGCTACACCTTC. As protein: CASSTWKDDRNYGYTF.

The chain has TRBV5-1 and TRBJ2-5; the match to TRBD1 covers 11 bases. After removal of 4 bases from V and 2 bases from J, the junction contained 4 bases not matched to a gene. The germline V gene has CDR1 SGHRS and CDR2 YFSETQ. The CDR3 sequence is 15 residues long. The CDR3 bases are TGCGCCAGCAGCCGGGACAGGGGGTTACAAGAGACCCAGTACTTC. Encoded protein: CASSRDRGLQETQYF.

V gene TRBV11-3 combines with J gene TRBJ2-7; 7 nucleotides agree with TRBD1. The CDR3 runs 17 residues. Per the germline V gene, CDR1 is SGHNT and CDR2 is YENEEA. V was pared by 6 bases and J by 0 bases, with 14 bases of the junction left unmatched. CDR3 in DNA: TGTGCCAGCAGATCGTTCAGGGACAGCGGTAGCTCCTACGAGCAGTACTTC. Its protein product is CASRSFRDSGSSYEQYF.

Worth noting for this clone: Other DNA sequences in this sample translate to the same CDR3. The chain links TRBV10-3 to TRBJ1-2; a weak D match, TRBD1 (5 bases). The CDR3 covers 12 residues. Germline V gives CDR1 ENHRY, CDR2 SYGVKD. V was shortened by 6 bases and J by 4 bases, with 9 bases between the two germline ends. CDR3 sequence: CAISRDSYGYTF. The CDR3 DNA follows: TGTGCCATCAGCCGTGACAGCTATGGCTACACCTTC.

The rearrangement uses TRBV10-1 and TRBJ2-2; D may match TRBD1 or TRBD2 (5 bases each). From germline, CDR1 is WNHNN and CDR2 SYGVQD (reference sequence). The length of the CDR3 is 13 residues. V lost 8 bases, J lost 8 bases, and 15 bases lay in between. In nucleotides, the CDR3 is TGCGCCAGCGGTAGCACCGGGACGGGGGAGCTGTTTTTT. Amino acid sequence: CASGSTGTGELFF.

The genes are TRBV19 and TRBJ2-1; D call uncertain. V shed 3 bases and J shed 7 bases, with 13 bases lying between them. The CDR3 consists of 14 residues. The germline V gene has CDR1 LNHDA and CDR2 SQIVND (reference sequence). The CDR3 sequence is CASSIGVVRNEQFF. In DNA, the CDR3 is TGTGCCAGTAGTATTGGGGTGGTCCGGAATGAGCAGTTCTTC.

The V call is TRBV7-8, the J call TRBJ1-6, with D possibly matching TRBD1 (5 bases). Trimming took off 0 bases at V and 0 bases at J, with 18 bases between the two ends. Germline values: CDR1 SGHVS, CDR2 FQNEAQ. CDR3 length equals 20 residues. The CDR3 here is CASSLAFGFGTSSYNSPLHF. For the CDR3, the DNA is TGTGCCAGCAGCTTAGCGTTCGGTTTCGGGACCAGCTCCTATAATTCACCCCTCCACTTT.

The chain is built from TRBV18 and TRBJ2-4; TRBD1 matches at 7 bases. The CDR3 sequence is 14 residues long. Germline assignment: CDR1 KGHSH and CDR2 LQKENI. With V trimmed by 2 bases and J by 5 bases, 3 bases remained unmatched. The CDR3 coding sequence is TGTGCCAGCTCACCAGACAGGGTCCAAAACATTCAGTACTTC. As protein: CASSPDRVQNIQYF.